This T cell receptor beta chain is drawn from a study of post-analysis software for immune sequencing data. Study-wide context: In terms of disease course, relapsing-remitting, secondary progressive and progressive-relapsing multiple sclerosis were included.

Incorporated into the TCR beta cDNA libraries were unique molecular identifiers, which served to reduce PCR and sequencing biases. TCRdb fed the PCR reads into MiXCR, producing one record per CDR3 protein. The table shows about 380,000 distinct CDR3 sequences, with less than 40% occurring only once. The trim removed 1 base at V and 2 bases at J, leaving 3 bases unmatched. CDR1 MGHRA and CDR2 YSYEKL come from the germline V gene. The CDR3 extends over 15 amino acids. Worth noting for this clonotype: Its specificity is unknown.

The study's findings and limits: A handful of TRBV segments appeared more often in patients than in controls, and TRBV5-6, TRBV5-1 and TRBV20-1 were among these. Under F measure analysis, samples from one preparation batch co-clustered strongly. People with multiple sclerosis had a significantly lower normalized Chao1 diversity than controls did.

The sample comprised blood. The chain is built from TRBV4-1 and TRBJ1-2; 8 bases are shared with TRBD1. The receptor was derived from a girl between 5 and 17 years old with multiple sclerosis. The CDR3 DNA is TGCGCCAGCAGCCAAGGGACAGGGTGGAACTATGGCTACACCTTC. Encoded protein: CASSQGTGWNYGYTF.